The T cell receptor (beta chain) under discussion was sequenced for a study of beta chain features in type 1 diabetes. Looking at the study overall: Across every sample, approximately 110,000,000 sorted cells were examined in total. Study outcomes and limitations: A potential influence of HLA type upon TCRB rearrangement remained unresolved herein. Type 1 diabetes patients showed fewer insertions and more deletions at VDJ junctions.

The sample holds a few counts of this clone. Its antigen is still unknown. Investigators reverse transcribed all isolated RNA, so they sequenced expressed TCRB transcripts. Assay: immunoSEQ multiplex PCR; the TCRdb copy retains only in-frame clones and omits some. Among some 900,000 clones listed, roughly a sixth were seen once. Germline CDR1 is LNHDA and CDR2 is SQIVND (reference sequence). J lost 3 bases, V lost 3 bases, and 3 bases had no gene match. The CDR3 is made up of 16 amino acids. The chain joins TRBV19 to TRBJ2-1, with 12 bases identical to TRBD2. This sequence was found in a woman aged 18-29 years in good health. Sequencing input: naive CD4+ T cells from blood. The CDR3 loop is CASSMGTSGYYNEQFF. The CDR3 DNA is TGTGCCAGTAGTATGGGGACTAGCGGGTACTACAATGAGCAGTTCTTC.